The 3 T cell receptor beta chains below were found in one sample sequenced in a study of T cell changes during pregnancy in multiple sclerosis. Assay: immunoSEQ multiplex PCR; the TCRdb copy retains only in-frame clones and omits some. The sample shows fewer than 15,000 clones, approximately 87% of them seen only once. This specimen was CD8+ T cells from peripheral blood mononuclear cells, taken after pregnancy. The receptors were gathered from a female donor in good health, enrolled as a control in a pregnancy study.

V gene TRBV6-5 combines with J gene TRBJ2-7; D perhaps matches TRBD2 (6 bases). The V end was cut by 5 bases, the J end by 1 base, with 9 bases between. Per germline, CDR1 MNHEY and CDR2 SVGAGI. The CDR3 has 13 amino acids. Written as DNA, the CDR3 is TGTGCCAGCAGTCGGACTAATTCCTACGAGCAGTACTTC. Its translation is CASSRTNSYEQYF.

The chain couples TRBV19 to TRBJ2-7; D possibly corresponds to TRBD2 (6 bases). V was shortened by 5 bases and J by 6 bases, with 14 bases between the two germline ends. Germline CDR1 is LNHDA and CDR2 is SQIVND (reference sequence). CDR3 size: 13 residues. The CDR3 reads CASSLLRAGEQYF. In DNA form, the CDR3 reads TGTGCCAGTAGTCTACTCAGAGCGGGCGAGCAGTACTTC.

This chain joins TRBV7-8 and TRBJ2-2; TRBD1 is a possible D gene (6 bases). V gave up 0 bases and J gave up 6 bases, with 20 bases separating them. Germline V gene lookup returns CDR1 SGHVS and CDR2 FQNEAQ. This CDR3 region has 18 residues. CDR3 amino acids: CASSLARDKPSSSGELFF. The CDR3 DNA reads as TGTGCCAGCAGCTTAGCTCGGGACAAACCTAGCTCTTCCGGGGAGCTGTTTTTT. Full variable domain (outside the CDR3, taken from reference TRBV7-8 and TRBJ2-2): GAGVSQSPRYKVAKRGQDVALRCDPISGHVSLFWYQQALGQGPEFLTYFQNEAQLDKSGLPSDRFFAERPEGSVSTLKIQRTQQEDSAVYLCASSLARDKPSSSGELFFGEGSRLTVL.